The following is a T cell receptor beta chain sequence with its context. Its cognate antigen has yet to be identified. No clone much larger than this one lies a single base away; base qualities are absent. The sample is drawn from a study of blood T cell repertoires in COVID-19 (dated by TCRdb to 2018 to 2020). Background for the entire study: Samples from collaborators originated in the United States, Italy and Spain and spanned both the acute and convalescent phases of COVID-19. The samples were drawn from the first 160 participants of the ongoing ImmuneRACE study and from 950 to 1,500 subjects provided by 6 global collaborators. The repertoires were released in a freely available public database intended as a resource for research on the immune response to SARS-CoV-2. Subjects who had been exposed to COVID-19, were actively infected with it, or had recovered from it provided the deeply sampled blood TCRbeta repertoires that made up the dataset. The material from the prospective study consisted of cDNA or gDNA derived from T cells, B-cell-depleted T cells, or PBMCs. The sample metadata nearly always contained a de-identified subject ID, COVID-19 status, age in years and sex. Where HLA class I and class II types were available, the types were taken from metadata supplied by the sample provider, not from assay-based typing. Summary of the overall study and its limitations: The amount of clinical and demographic metadata varied by source and participant and was provided uncurated.

Taken from the germline V gene, the CDR1 and CDR2 loops are LGHNA and YSLEER. The CDR3 numbers 16 residues from cysteine through phenylalanine. Only the CDR3 DNA stays, 48 bases, in frame from base 1. V was cut back by 0 bases and J by 2 bases, leaving a gap of 12 bases between them. The immunoSEQ Assay, a bias-controlled multiplex PCR, was used to amplify TCRbeta CDR3 regions from genomic DNA. For the original study's pipeline: The number of nucleated cells in each sample was estimated by amplification of reference gene primers within the assay. Sequence reads were collapsed and filtered to measure the absolute abundance of every unique TCRbeta CDR3 rearrangement. For each sample, productive Simpson clonality was calculated as the square root of Simpson's diversity index across productive rearrangements. TCRdb holds this immuneACCESS table with in-frame rearrangements only. Some clones are missing; in checked studies, unresolved V genes explain under half, and the rest has no known cause. V and J calls and clone size come straight from that table; D and trimming were deduced from the DNA. The sample table records 250,000 to 400,000 clones; more than 75% of these occur just once. In total, the top ten clones hold 1% of the sample.

Collaborating institutions collected whole blood in K2EDTA tubes following their own protocols. Collaborator samples were shipped for TCRbeta analysis as frozen whole blood, isolated PBMCs, or DNA extracted from either sample type. Sequenced material: peripheral blood. Rearrangement joined TRBV4-3 to TRBJ2-3; tentative D gene TRBD2, with 6 bases matching. The clonotype comes from a man between 50 and 59 years old with active or convalescent COVID-19. The bases are TGCGCCAGCAGCCAAGATCTCCCGGGAGCCACAGATACGCAGTATTTT. It encodes CASSQDLPGATDTQYF.